This entry features one T cell receptor beta chain sequence. Germline assignment: CDR1 MNHEY and CDR2 SVGAGI. The CDR3 loop spans 13 amino acids. V was pared by 6 bases and J by 6 bases, with 15 bases between. The sample is drawn from a study of technical replicates of blood from a few donors. Sequencing was performed with immunoSEQ multiplex PCR; in TCRdb, only in-frame clones are kept and a portion is missing. This table has 65,000 to 90,000 clones, over 75% appearing once. Material: T cells isolated from PBMCs. The receptor comes from a human donor in good health. The genes are TRBV6-5 and TRBJ2-7; D possibly corresponds to TRBD2 (5 bases). Here the CDR3 DNA reads TGTGCCAGCAGCTCTAGGAGGAGTAGCGAGCAGTACTTC. Translation gives CASSSRRSSEQYF.